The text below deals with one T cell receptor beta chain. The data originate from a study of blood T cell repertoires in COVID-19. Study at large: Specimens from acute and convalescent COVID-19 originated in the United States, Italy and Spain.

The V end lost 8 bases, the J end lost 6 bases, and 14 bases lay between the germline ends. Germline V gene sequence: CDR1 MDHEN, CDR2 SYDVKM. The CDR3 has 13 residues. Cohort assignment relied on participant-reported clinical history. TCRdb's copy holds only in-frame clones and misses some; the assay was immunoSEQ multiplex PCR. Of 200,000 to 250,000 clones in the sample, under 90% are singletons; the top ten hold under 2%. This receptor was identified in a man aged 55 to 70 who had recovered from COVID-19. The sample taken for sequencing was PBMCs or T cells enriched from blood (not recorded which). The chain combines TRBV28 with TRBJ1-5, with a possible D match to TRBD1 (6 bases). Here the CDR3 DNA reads TGTGCCAGCGCGGGGGGGGCGGCTCAGCCCCAGCATTTT. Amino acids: CASAGGAAQPQHF.